These 31 T cell receptor beta chains came from one sample sequenced in a study of CD8 T cells in Susac syndrome. Random hexamers primed reverse transcription of about 0.5 to 1 ug RNA. TCRdb reprocessed the immunoSEQ multiplex PCR reads with MiXCR, giving one entry per CDR3 protein. The profile covers 78,000 or so distinct CDR3 sequences, with roughly 95% appearing a single time and 0.35% to 0.5% taken by the ten largest. Material for sequencing was CD8+ T cells from PBMCs. The receptors originated from a human donor with multiple sclerosis.

The chain combines TRBV2 with TRBJ2-7; 7 bases agree with TRBD2. Trimming cost V 8 bases and J 4 bases; bases outside gene matches: 11. Germline values: CDR1 SNHLY, CDR2 FYNNEI. The CDR3 contains 14 residues. In DNA, the CDR3 is TGTGCCAGCTTACTGACAGCGGGGAGGTACGAGCAGTACTTC. This translates into CASLLTAGRYEQYF.

The chain uses TRBV7-9 and TRBJ1-2, with TRBD1 matching over 9 bases. CDR1 SEHNR and CDR2 FQNEAQ come from the germline V gene (reference sequence). CDR3 size: 16 residues. The junction had 9 bases not matched to a gene; V was cut back by 1 base and J by 6 bases. The CDR3 region has the DNA TGTGCCAGCAGCTTAGACAGGGGGCGCGGAAGGAATGGCTACACCTTC. It yields the protein CASSLDRGRGRNGYTF.

The gene calls are TRBV13 and TRBJ1-1, with D unclear. Per germline, CDR1 PRHDT and CDR2 FYEKMQ (reference sequence). The V end lost 0 bases, the J end lost 0 bases, and 11 bases lay between the germline ends. The CDR3 is made up of 16 amino acids. The DNA for the CDR3 is TGTGCCAGCAGCTTAGGAGGTGCCAACATGAACACTGAAGCTTTCTTT. This gives the protein CASSLGGANMNTEAFF.

V is TRBV7-9 and J is TRBJ1-1; D gene ambiguous. The CDR3 runs 12 residues. Between the trimmed V and J ends, which lost 1 base and 2 bases, there was a span of 2 bases. Germline-derived CDR1 and CDR2 are SEHNR and FQNEAQ (reference sequence). CDR3 sequence: CASSLVNTEAFF. DNA of the CDR3: TGTGCCAGCAGCTTAGTTAACACTGAAGCTTTCTTT. The variable domain in full, with the rest retrieved from reference TRBV7-9 and TRBJ1-1, is DTGVSQNPRHKITKRGQNVTFRCDPISEHNRLYWYRQTLGQGPEFLTYFQNEAQLEKSRLLSDRFSAERPKGSFSTLEIQRTEQGDSAMYLCASSLVNTEAFFGQGTRLTVV.

This clonotype was picked up one time. This rearrangement joins TRBV9 to TRBJ1-1; unclear D gene. The CDR3 length is 13 residues. V lost 0 bases and J 5 bases, leaving 8 bases between the germline ends. Germline V gene lookup returns CDR1 SGDLS and CDR2 YYNGEE. CDR3 amino acids: CASSVGGQTEAFF. CDR3 in DNA: TGTGCCAGCAGCGTAGGCGGGCAGACTGAAGCTTTCTTT.

This clonotype has only one observation. The rearrangement joins TRBV27 to TRBJ1-1; 8 bases line up with TRBD1. The J segment lost 2 bases and the V segment lost 5 bases, leaving 7 bases of the junction unmatched. The germline gives CDR1 MNHEY, CDR2 SMNVEV (reference sequence). The CDR3 loop spans 15 amino acids. The CDR3 DNA follows: TGTGCCAGCAGTCCCATGACAGGGGCCAACACTGAAGCTTTCTTT. This sequence encodes CASSPMTGANTEAFF.

The genes are TRBV29-1 and TRBJ2-5; 9 bases line up with TRBD2. V gave up 3 bases and J gave up 5 bases; unmatched junction bases: 7. CDR1 is SQVTM, CDR2 ANQGSEA, per germline. CDR3 length: 14 residues. The CDR3 DNA follows: TGCAGCGTTGAGGTAGCGGGAGTTGGTGAGACCCAGTACTTC. As protein: CSVEVAGVGETQYF.

The chain is built from TRBV9 and TRBJ1-1, with unresolved D. Trimming took off 3 bases at V and 5 bases at J, with 11 bases between the two ends. Germline-derived CDR1 and CDR2 are SGDLS and YYNGEE. The CDR3 is 13 residues long. CDR3 DNA: TGTGCCAGCAGCGAGTGGGCCGGGACTGAAGCTTTCTTT. Amino acids: CASSEWAGTEAFF.

This chain uses TRBV7-6 with TRBJ2-1; TRBD2 might be the D (6 bases). This CDR3 has 15 amino acids. The V and J ends lost 5 bases and 0 bases respectively, with 11 bases between them. Looked up from germline, CDR1 is SGHVS and CDR2 is FNYEAQ. DNA for the CDR3: TGTGCCAGCAGCCTTCTAGCGCTCTCCTACAATGAGCAGTTCTTC. Amino acids: CASSLLALSYNEQFF. The full variable domain, with the rest looked up from reference TRBV7-6 and TRBJ2-1, is GAGVSQSPRYKVTKRGQDVALRCDPISGHVSLYWYRQALGQGPEFLTYFNYEAQQDKSGLPNDRFSAERPEGSISTLTIQRTEQRDSAMYRCASSLLALSYNEQFFGPGTRLTVL.

The rearrangement joins TRBV29-1 to TRBJ2-3, with 8 bases aligning to TRBD2. CDR1 and CDR2 (germline): SQVTM, ANQGSEA. The CDR3 totals 14 residues. The ends lost 6 bases at V and 1 base at J; junction bases unmatched: 6. CDR3 in DNA: TGCAGCGTCGTCCCGGGACTAGGCACAGATACGCAGTATTTT. As protein: CSVVPGLGTDTQYF.

This sequence joins TRBV10-3 and TRBJ1-2, with D maybe TRBD1 (5 bases). Germline CDR1 and CDR2: ENHRY and SYGVKD. The V gene lost 6 bases and the J gene lost 4 bases, with 18 bases spanning the gap. This CDR3 is 15 amino acids long. CDR3 sequence reads: CAIRGTTVFSYGYTF. CDR3 DNA sequence: TGTGCCATCAGGGGGACGACTGTGTTCTCCTATGGCTACACCTTC.

The count of this clonotype is one. The rearrangement joins TRBV5-4 to TRBJ2-2, with D tentatively TRBD2 (5 bases). From germline, CDR1 is SGHNT and CDR2 YYREEE (reference sequence). V was trimmed by 9 bases and J by 4 bases, leaving 16 bases between them. The CDR3 loop spans 14 amino acids. The CDR3 loop reads CATGFMAGTGELFF. CDR3 DNA: TGTGCCACCGGTTTTATGGCGGGCACCGGGGAGCTGTTTTTT.

The chain is built from TRBV27 and TRBJ1-2, with D perhaps TRBD1 (5 bases). CDR1 is MNHEY and CDR2 is SMNVEV in the germline V gene (reference sequence). The length of the CDR3 is 16 residues. V was trimmed by 5 bases and J by 2 bases, leaving 18 bases between them. CDR3 DNA sequence: TGTGCCAGCAGTATAGACCGGGACCTGCCGAACTATGGCTACACCTTC. Its translation is CASSIDRDLPNYGYTF.

The chain recombines TRBV27 with TRBJ1-5; 7 bases align to TRBD1. In germline, CDR1 is MNHEY, CDR2 SMNVEV (reference sequence). The CDR3 length is 14 residues. V lost 5 bases, J lost 4 bases, and 5 bases stayed unmatched. Written as DNA, the CDR3 is TGTGCCAGCAGTCTCGGGACAGATAATCAGCCCCAGCATTTT. Translation gives CASSLGTDNQPQHF.

The CDR3, as DNA: TGTGCCAGCAGCTTAGAGCAGGGGATGAACACTGAAGCTTTCTTT. Translating gives CASSLEQGMNTEAFF. The chain employs TRBV7-6 and TRBJ1-1; a weak D match, TRBD1 (6 bases). The V and J ends lost 1 base and 0 bases respectively, with 9 bases between them. Germline CDR1 is SGHVS and CDR2 is FNYEAQ. There are 15 residues in the CDR3.

The chain is built from TRBV9 and TRBJ1-2; D gene uncertain. Germline loops: CDR1 SGDLS, CDR2 YYNGEE. V lost 0 bases and J 4 bases, leaving 7 bases between the germline ends. The length of the CDR3 is 13 residues. CDR3 residues: CASSVGRGYGYTF. In DNA, the CDR3 is TGTGCCAGCAGCGTAGGCCGGGGCTATGGCTACACCTTC.

The chain uses TRBV6-2 or TRBV6-3 and TRBJ2-7; D gene uncertain. The CDR3 contains 12 residues. Trimming stripped 2 bases from V and 11 bases from J, with 13 bases between. Germline lookup yields CDR1 MNHEY and CDR2 SVGEGT. The CDR3 nucleotides are TGTGCCAGCAGTTACGGCGATAGGGATGAGTACTTC. Translated, it gives CASSYGDRDEYF.

This chain uses TRBV30 with TRBJ1-2, with D perhaps matching TRBD1 (6 bases). CDR1 and CDR2 from the germline V gene are GTSNPN and SVGIG (reference sequence). This CDR3 region has 14 residues. Trimming cost V 0 bases and J 8 bases, with 16 bases left between them. The CDR3 nucleotides read TGTGCCTGGAGTGTACCGCGGCAGGGGAGAGGCTACACCTTC. It codes for CAWSVPRQGRGYTF.

The rearrangement uses TRBV30 and TRBJ2-1, with 7 bases identical to TRBD2. V gave up 0 bases and J gave up 7 bases; unmatched junction bases: 6. The CDR3 loop spans 14 amino acids. The germline V gene has CDR1 GTSNPN and CDR2 SVGIG (reference sequence). CDR3 protein: CAWSVGAGGNEQFF. CDR3 nucleotides: TGTGCCTGGAGTGTCGGGGCCGGGGGGAATGAGCAGTTCTTC.

J is TRBJ2-1 and V is TRBV12-3 or TRBV12-4; tentative D call: TRBD2 (6 bases). V was cut by 5 bases and J by 11 bases, with 16 bases left in between. This CDR3 is 13 amino acids long. CDR3 loop: CASSQEGLPQQFF. The CDR3 nucleotides read TGTGCCAGCAGTCAGGAGGGACTCCCTCAGCAGTTCTTC.

The chain carries TRBV7-9 and TRBJ1-2, with a tentative D call TRBD1 (5 bases). CDR1 is SEHNR and CDR2 is FQNEAQ in the germline V gene (reference sequence). V shed 1 base and J shed 3 bases, with 9 bases lying between them. The CDR3 spans 14 residues. CDR3 nucleotides: TGTGCCAGCAGCTTAGAGAGACAGCACTATGGCTACACCTTC. As protein: CASSLERQHYGYTF.

The chain is built from TRBV6-5 and TRBJ2-5; 11 positions match TRBD2. The ends lost 2 bases at V and 1 base at J; junction bases unmatched: 0. Per the germline V gene, CDR1 is MNHEY and CDR2 is SVGAGI. The CDR3 spans 15 residues. Written as DNA, the CDR3 is TGTGCCAGCAGTTACCTAGCGGGGGGCCAAGAGACCCAGTACTTC. Translation gives CASSYLAGGQETQYF.

This chain links TRBV7-9 with TRBJ2-1; the D gene is possibly TRBD2 (6 bases). The CDR3 is 13 residues long. Germline V gene data show CDR1 as SEHNR and CDR2 as FQNEAQ (reference sequence). V shed 8 bases and J shed 7 bases, with 15 bases lying between them. Written as DNA, the CDR3 is TGTGCCAGCGGCCCTGCGGGGACGAATGAGCAGTTCTTC. Translated, it gives CASGPAGTNEQFF.

This chain links TRBV2 with TRBJ1-1; D is ambiguous. The CDR3 is made up of 12 amino acids. The ends were cut back, 7 bases at V and 1 base at J, with 7 bases in the middle. CDR1 is SNHLY, CDR2 FYNNEI, per germline. The CDR3 reads CASTPWNTEAFF. In nucleotides, the CDR3 is TGTGCCAGCACCCCCTGGAACACTGAAGCTTTCTTT.

The chain uses TRBV12-3 or TRBV12-4 and TRBJ2-1; no clear D gene. V was clipped by 1 base and J by 7 bases, with 17 bases between them. The CDR3 has 16 residues. The CDR3 protein is CASSLGGWRSGNEQFF. The CDR3 bases are TGTGCCAGCAGTTTAGGGGGTTGGCGGTCCGGGAATGAGCAGTTCTTC.

The chain is built from TRBV19 and TRBJ2-1, with D possibly TRBD1 on 6 matching bases. V was clipped by 7 bases and J by 9 bases, with 10 bases between them. This CDR3 is 11 amino acids long. Per the germline V gene, CDR1 is LNHDA and CDR2 is SQIVND (reference sequence). The DNA for the CDR3 is TGTGCCAGTACAACAGGGAGTGAGCAGTTCTTC. It specifies CASTTGSEQFF. Using reference TRBV19 and TRBJ2-1 for the parts outside the CDR3, the full variable domain is DGGITQSPKYLFRKEGQNVTLSCEQNLNHDAMYWYRQDPGQGLRLIYYSQIVNDFQKGDIAEGYSVSREKKESFPLTVTSAQKNPTAFYLCASTTGSEQFFGPGTRLTVL.

The rearrangement joins TRBV19 to TRBJ1-1; D is undetermined. The CDR3 length is 13 residues. The germline gives CDR1 LNHDA, CDR2 SQIVND (reference sequence). The V and J ends lost 9 bases and 0 bases respectively, with 11 bases between them. CDR3 sequence (DNA): TGTGCCAGCGGAGACAACCTGAACACTGAAGCTTTCTTT. Translation gives CASGDNLNTEAFF.

This chain joins TRBV12-3 or TRBV12-4 and TRBJ1-2; unclear D gene. The CDR3 loop spans 15 amino acids. Trimming took off 0 bases at V and 5 bases at J, with 13 bases between the two ends. CDR3 sequence reads: CASSLANIFGYGYTF. CDR3 nucleotide sequence: TGTGCCAGCAGTTTAGCTAACATCTTCGGGTATGGCTACACCTTC.

The chain carries TRBV6-5 and TRBJ1-2; D unclear. CDR3 size: 15 residues. Trimming pared 7 bases from V and 4 bases from J, leaving 19 bases between. The germline V gene encodes CDR1 MNHEY and CDR2 SVGAGI. This CDR3 is CASTHEAGKGYGYTF. The CDR3 region has the DNA TGTGCCAGCACCCATGAAGCAGGCAAAGGCTATGGCTACACCTTC.

The gene calls are TRBV6-1 and TRBJ2-5; TRBD2 agrees at 9 bases. Looked up from germline, CDR1 is MNHNS and CDR2 is SASEGT. Trimming took 6 bases from V and 5 from J; bases not matched to a gene: 7. The CDR3 contains 14 residues. The CDR3 sequence is CASRAKREAETQYF. The CDR3 region has the DNA TGTGCCAGCAGGGCAAAGCGGGAGGCGGAGACCCAGTACTTC.

The genes are TRBV13 and TRBJ2-3; 8 nucleotides match TRBD1. Germline CDR1 and CDR2: PRHDT and FYEKMQ (reference sequence). V shed 4 bases and J 4 bases; nucleotides not matched to a gene: 10. The CDR3 covers 16 residues. The CDR3 sequence: CASSSSADRVPDTQYF. CDR3 DNA sequence: TGTGCCAGCAGCTCTTCTGCGGACAGGGTCCCAGATACGCAGTATTTT.